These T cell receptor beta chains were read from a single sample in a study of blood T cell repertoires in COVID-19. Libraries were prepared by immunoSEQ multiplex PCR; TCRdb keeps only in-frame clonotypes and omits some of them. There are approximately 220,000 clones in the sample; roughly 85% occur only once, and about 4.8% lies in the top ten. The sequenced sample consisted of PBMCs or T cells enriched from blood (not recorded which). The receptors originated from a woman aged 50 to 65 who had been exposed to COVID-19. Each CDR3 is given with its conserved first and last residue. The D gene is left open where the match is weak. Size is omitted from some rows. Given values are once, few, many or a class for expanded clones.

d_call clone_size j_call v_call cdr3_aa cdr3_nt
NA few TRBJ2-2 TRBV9 CASSVDSFGELFF TGTGCCAGCAGCGTAGACTCCTTCGGGGAGCTGTTTTTT
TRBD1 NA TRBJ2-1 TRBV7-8 CASSPGQLLYEQFF TGTGCCAGCAGCCCGGGACAGCTGCTCTATGAGCAGTTCTTC
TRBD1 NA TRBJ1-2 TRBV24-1 CATSDPTGFYGYTF TGTGCCACCAGTGACCCGACAGGGTTCTATGGCTACACCTTC
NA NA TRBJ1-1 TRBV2 CASSEARIGGLTTEAFF TGTGCCAGCAGTGAAGCGAGGATAGGAGGCTTGACCACTGAAGCTTTCTTT
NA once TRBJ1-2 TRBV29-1 CSVDGSWGPANYGYTF TGCAGCGTTGATGGGTCCTGGGGCCCAGCTAACTATGGCTACACCTTC
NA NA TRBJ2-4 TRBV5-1 CASQDPSRDIQYF TGCGCCAGCCAAGACCCCAGTCGGGACATTCAGTACTTC
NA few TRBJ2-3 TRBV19 CASSIDGGTDTQYF TGTGCCAGTAGTATAGATGGGGGGACAGATACGCAGTATTTT
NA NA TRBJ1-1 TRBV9 CASSVGGGAATEAFF TGTGCCAGCAGCGTAGGTGGGGGGGCTGCAACTGAAGCTTTCTTT
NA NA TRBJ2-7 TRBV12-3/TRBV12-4 CASSLYVSYEQYF TGTGCCAGCAGTTTATATGTTTCCTACGAGCAGTACTTC
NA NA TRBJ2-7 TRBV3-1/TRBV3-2 CASSRSLAGRYEQYF TGTGCCAGCAGCCGATCCCTGGCGGGGAGGTACGAGCAGTACTTC
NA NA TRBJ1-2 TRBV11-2 CASSSRWTENYGYTF TGTGCCAGCAGCTCCCGCTGGACAGAGAACTATGGCTACACCTTC
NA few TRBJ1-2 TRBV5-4 CASSLSGRVYGYTF TGTGCCAGCAGCTTGAGTGGGAGGGTCTATGGCTACACCTTC
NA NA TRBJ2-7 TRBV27 CASSLRGTENEQYF TGTGCCAGCAGTTTAAGGGGGACGGAAAACGAGCAGTACTTC
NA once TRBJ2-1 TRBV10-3 CASSGVSTSYNEQFF TGTGCCTCCTCAGGGGTTTCAACCTCCTACAATGAGCAGTTCTTC
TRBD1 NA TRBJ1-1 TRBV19 CASRGLTGGRTEAFF TGTGCCAGTAGGGGACTGACAGGGGGCAGGACTGAAGCTTTCTTT
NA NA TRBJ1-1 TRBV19 CASSIGGIGEAFF TGTGCCAGTAGTATTGGAGGGATTGGTGAAGCTTTCTTT
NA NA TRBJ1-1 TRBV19 CASSIPNRPGTEAFF TGTGCCAGTAGTATCCCCAACAGGCCGGGTACTGAAGCTTTCTTT
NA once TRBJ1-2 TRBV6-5 CASKGDSLLGYTF TGTGCCAGCAAAGGTGACAGCCTCTTAGGCTACACCTTC
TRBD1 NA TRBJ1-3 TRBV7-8 CASSYLPGTGISGNTIYF TGTGCCAGCAGCTACCTCCCCGGGACAGGTATCTCTGGAAACACCATATATTTT
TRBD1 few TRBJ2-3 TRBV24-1 CATSASQGAVGDTQYF TGTGCCACCAGTGCCTCACAGGGGGCAGTGGGAGATACGCAGTATTTT
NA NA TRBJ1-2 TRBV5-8 CASSSSSVFLAGYTF TGTGCCAGCAGCTCCTCAAGTGTTTTTCTAGCTGGCTACACCTTC
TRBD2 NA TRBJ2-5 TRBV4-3 CASSQDLAGLQETQYF TGCGCCAGCAGCCAAGACCTAGCGGGGCTTCAAGAGACCCAGTACTTC
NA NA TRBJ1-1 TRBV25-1 CASSESRAEAFF TGTGCCAGCAGTGAATCTCGTGCTGAAGCTTTCTTT
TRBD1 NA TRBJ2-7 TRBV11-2 CASSLKGGSGAYEQYF TGTGCCAGCAGCTTAAAAGGGGGCTCCGGGGCCTACGAGCAGTACTTC
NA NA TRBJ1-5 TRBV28 CATRRANQPQHF TGTGCCACCAGGAGAGCCAATCAGCCCCAGCATTTT
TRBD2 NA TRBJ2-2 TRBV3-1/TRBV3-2 CASSGWLAGGHKNTGELFF TGTGCCAGCAGCGGGTGGCTAGCGGGGGGACACAAGAACACCGGGGAGCTGTTTTTT
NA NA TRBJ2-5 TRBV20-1 CSASSTGETQYF TGCAGTGCTAGTTCGACGGGAGAGACCCAGTACTTC
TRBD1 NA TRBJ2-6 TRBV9 CASSVEVWTGGLPKGANVLTF TGTGCCAGCAGCGTAGAGGTTTGGACAGGGGGTCTCCCTAAGGGGGCCAACGTCCTGACTTTC
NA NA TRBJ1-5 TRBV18 CASSPTELFSNQPQHF TGTGCCAGCTCACCAACCGAGTTGTTTAGCAATCAGCCCCAGCATTTT
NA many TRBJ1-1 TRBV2 CASGQTRGTEAFF TGTGCCAGCGGTCAAACGCGGGGGACTGAAGCTTTCTTT
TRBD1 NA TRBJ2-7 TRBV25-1 CASSEWGTAPYEQYF TGTGCCAGCAGTGAATGGGGGACAGCTCCCTACGAGCAGTACTTC
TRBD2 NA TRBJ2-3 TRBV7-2 CASSLGGLASTDTQYF TGTGCCAGCAGCTTAGGCGGACTAGCCTCCACAGATACGCAGTATTTT
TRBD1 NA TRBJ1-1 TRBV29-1 CSAGGDRGIMNTEAFF TGCAGCGCCGGAGGGGACAGGGGCATAATGAACACTGAAGCTTTCTTT
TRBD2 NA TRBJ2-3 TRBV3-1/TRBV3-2 CASSHLAGRGGPTQYF TGTGCCAGCAGCCACCTCGCGGGGCGGGGGGGCCCAACGCAGTATTTT
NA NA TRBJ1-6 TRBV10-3 CAISESSGSSSPLHF TGTGCCATCAGTGAGTCCAGCGGCAGCTCTTCACCCCTCCACTTT
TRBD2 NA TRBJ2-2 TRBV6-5 CASRRLAANTGELFF TGTGCCAGCAGACGCCTAGCGGCGAACACCGGGGAGCTGTTTTTT
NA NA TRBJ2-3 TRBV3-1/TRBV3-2 CASSLGLAPTDTQYF TGTGCCAGCAGCCTAGGACTGGCGCCCACAGATACGCAGTATTTT
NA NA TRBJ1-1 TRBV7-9 CASSSTREADTEAFF TGTGCCAGCAGCTCCACCCGGGAAGCGGACACTGAAGCTTTCTTT
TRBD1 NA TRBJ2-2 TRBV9 CASSLQGAGELFF TGTGCCAGCAGCCTACAGGGGGCCGGGGAGCTGTTTTTT
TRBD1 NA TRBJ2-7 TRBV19 CASTAGVRGRSDEQYF TGTGCCAGTACCGCTGGGGTGAGGGGGCGAAGTGACGAGCAGTACTTC
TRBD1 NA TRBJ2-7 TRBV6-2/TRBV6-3 CASSFAGLGGDEQYF TGTGCCAGCAGTTTCGCCGGCTTAGGGGGCGACGAGCAGTACTTC
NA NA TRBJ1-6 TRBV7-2 CASSLAGGSYNSPLHF TGTGCCAGCAGCTTAGCCGGGGGTTCCTATAATTCACCCCTCCACTTT
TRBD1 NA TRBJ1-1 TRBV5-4 CASSPGTGGLGTEAFF TGTGCCAGCAGCCCCGGGACAGGGGGCCTCGGCACTGAAGCTTTCTTT
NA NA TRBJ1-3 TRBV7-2 CASTTNPGIYSGNTIYF TGTGCCAGCACCACAAACCCAGGGATTTACTCTGGAAACACCATATATTTT
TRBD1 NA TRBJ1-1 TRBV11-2 CASGGLRTGIEAFF TGTGCCAGCGGTGGATTAAGGACAGGGATTGAAGCTTTCTTT
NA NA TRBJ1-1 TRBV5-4 CASSSEISRGEAFF TGTGCCAGCAGCTCCGAGATTTCACGAGGTGAAGCTTTCTTT
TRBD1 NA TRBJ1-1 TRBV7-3 CASSLNRGTEAFF TGTGCCAGCAGCTTAAACAGGGGGACTGAAGCTTTCTTT
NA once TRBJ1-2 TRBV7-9 CASSLQGRSAGYTF TGTGCCAGCAGCTTACAGGGGAGAAGCGCTGGCTACACCTTC
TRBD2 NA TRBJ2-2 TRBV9 CASSVRGGADTGELFF TGTGCCAGCAGCGTCCGCGGGGGGGCTGACACCGGGGAGCTGTTTTTT
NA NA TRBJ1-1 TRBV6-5 CASRGWRGAFF TGTGCCAGCAGGGGCTGGCGGGGAGCTTTCTTT
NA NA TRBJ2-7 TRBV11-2 CASSFLGGRGDEQYF TGTGCCAGCAGCTTCCTGGGGGGGCGCGGAGACGAGCAGTACTTC
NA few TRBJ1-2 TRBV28 CASGGEGRIYGYTF TGTGCCAGCGGGGGGGAGGGACGGATCTATGGCTACACCTTC
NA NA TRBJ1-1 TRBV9 CASSVQTGMNTEAFF TGTGCCAGCAGCGTACAGACAGGAATGAACACTGAAGCTTTCTTT
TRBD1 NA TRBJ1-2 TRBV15 CATLDRGTYGYTF TGTGCCACTCTGGACAGGGGAACCTATGGCTACACCTTC
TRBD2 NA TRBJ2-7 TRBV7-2 CASSLNPGAGGRYEQYF TGTGCCAGCAGCTTAAACCCCGGAGCGGGGGGCCGGTACGAGCAGTACTTC
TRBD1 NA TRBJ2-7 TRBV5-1 CASSLGTALYEQYF TGCGCCAGCAGCCTGGGGACAGCCCTATACGAGCAGTACTTC
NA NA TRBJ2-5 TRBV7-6 CASSLEELGQGTQYF TGTGCCAGCAGCTTAGAAGAATTGGGGCAGGGGACCCAGTACTTC
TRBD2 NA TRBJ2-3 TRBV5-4 CASSLRTSTSTDTQYF TGTGCCAGCAGCCTCAGGACTAGCACTAGCACAGATACGCAGTATTTT
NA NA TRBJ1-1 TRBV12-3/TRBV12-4 CASSLDSQAFF TGTGCCAGCAGTTTGGACAGTCAGGCTTTCTTT
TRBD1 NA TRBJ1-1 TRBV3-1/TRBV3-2 CASSQERERSPGTGPMNTEAFF TGTGCCAGCAGCCAAGAAAGGGAGAGGTCCCCCGGGACAGGGCCCATGAACACTGAAGCTTTCTTT